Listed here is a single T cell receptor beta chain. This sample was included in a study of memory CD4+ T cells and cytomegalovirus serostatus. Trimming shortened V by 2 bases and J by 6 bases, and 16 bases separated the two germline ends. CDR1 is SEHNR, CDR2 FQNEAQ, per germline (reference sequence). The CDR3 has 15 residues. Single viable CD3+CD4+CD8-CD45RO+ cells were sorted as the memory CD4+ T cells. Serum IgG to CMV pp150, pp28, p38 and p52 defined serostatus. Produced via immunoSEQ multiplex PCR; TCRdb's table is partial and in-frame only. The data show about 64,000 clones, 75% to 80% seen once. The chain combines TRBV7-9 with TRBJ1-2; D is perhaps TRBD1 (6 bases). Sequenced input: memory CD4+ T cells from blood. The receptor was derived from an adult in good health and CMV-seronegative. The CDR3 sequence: CASSLQRDMHNGYTF. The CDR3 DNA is TGTGCCAGCAGCTTACAACGGGACATGCATAATGGCTACACCTTC.